The following is a TCR beta chain sequence with its context. This sample was included in a study of blood T cell repertoires in COVID-19. Overall study context: COVID-19 samples collected from the United States, Italy and Spain covered acute and convalescent phases. The cDNA or gDNA used as material had been derived from T cells, B-cell-depleted T cells, or PBMCs.

V dropped 8 bases and J dropped 6; count of bases not matched to a gene: 17. Per the germline V gene, CDR1 is SGHTA and CDR2 is FQGTGA. The length of the CDR3 is 17 residues. Under the authors' procedure: Scientists estimated how many nucleated cells there were by amplifying reference gene primers. Only in-frame clones appear in the TCRdb table, and some are missing; sequencing was by immunoSEQ multiplex PCR. From that table come the V and J calls and clone size; the DNA was used to work out D and trimming. Among 70,000 or so clones listed, under 90% were seen once. V and J are TRBV7-3 and TRBJ2-7; 12 nucleotides agree with TRBD2. The clonotype comes from a man in his sixties or seventies with active or convalescent COVID-19. The sample comprised peripheral blood. The CDR3 DNA sequence: TGTGCCAGCCCCTGGTGGGTCCGGCTAGCGGGAGGGTGCGAGCAGTACTTC. As protein: CASPWWVRLAGGCEQYF.